This T cell receptor (beta chain) was sequenced during a study of T cell responses to AZD1222 COVID-19 vaccine. About the study: Timing groups of about 4 and about 12 weeks for second doses were pooled.

Using immunoSEQ multiplex PCR, the repertoire was profiled, and TCRdb retains in-frame clones only, with some absent. There are around 94,000 clones in the sample; about 88% occur only once, and roughly 15% lies in the top ten. A word on this clone: Its antigen is unidentified.

Notes on the study in general: Clonal diversity may have been underestimated, and the donors were mostly white British, with more females than males. Along spike, vaccine-associated CD4 TCRs were found throughout, with dominance at 160-218 and 743-854. Of spike-specific TCRs, nearly half reportedly target regions left unmutated in variants.

The receptor's source is an adult in good health. The sample here was peripheral blood, taken on day 0 of AZD1222 vaccination.

The CDR3 DNA sequence: TGTGCCAGCAGCCGGGGGAGGAACACTGAAGCTTTCTTT. Residues: CASSRGRNTEAFF. J is TRBJ1-1 and V is TRBV14, with D maybe TRBD1 (5 bases). The V end was cut by 4 bases, the J end by 1 base, with 7 bases between. The germline V gene encodes CDR1 SGHDN and CDR2 FVKESK. The CDR3 is 13 amino acids.